This entry lists 9 T cell receptor beta chains sequenced from one sample in a study of blood T cell repertoires in COVID-19 (TCRdb year 2020). Libraries came from the immunoSEQ multiplex PCR assay. TCRdb took over this immuneACCESS table, retaining in-frame rearrangements with V and J assigned. Such tables are incomplete; in checked studies, under half of the missing clones stem from an unresolved V gene, and the remainder is unexplained. The sample table shows around 170,000 clones, and 74% are seen once. Approximately 3% of the sample is held by the ten biggest clonotypes. Sequenced sample: peripheral blood. Receptors were obtained from an elderly woman with acute or convalescent COVID-19.

V gene TRBV7-2 combines with J gene TRBJ1-2; D is undetermined. Germline V gene lookup returns CDR1 SGHTA and CDR2 FQGNSA. The CDR3 covers 12 residues. V dropped 1 base and J dropped 4 bases, with 4 bases sitting between them. The CDR3 DNA reads as TGTGCCAGCAGCTTAGAGAGCTATGGCTACACCTTC. Amino acids: CASSLESYGYTF.

This clone was recorded a few times. The chain is built from TRBV19 and TRBJ1-1; D remains ambiguous. The CDR3 length is 13 residues. The V gene's germline CDR1 is LNHDA and CDR2 SQIVND (reference sequence). Trimming stripped 1 base from V and 5 bases from J, with 8 bases between. DNA for the CDR3: TGTGCCAGTAGTATAGGATGGGAGACTGAAGCTTTCTTT. This sequence encodes CASSIGWETEAFF.

The genes are TRBV10-3 and TRBJ2-1; 10 bases agree with TRBD2. V gave up 7 bases and J gave up 8 bases; unmatched junction bases: 11. Germline loops: CDR1 ENHRY, CDR2 SYGVKD. The CDR3 is 15 amino acids. CDR3 in DNA: TGTGCCATCAAGTTTACTAGCGGGGATGTGGATGAGCAGTTCTTC. Translated, it gives CAIKFTSGDVDEQFF.

J is TRBJ2-1 and V is TRBV9; 10 nucleotides agree with TRBD2. The V and J ends lost 3 bases and 8 bases, in that order; junction bases with no gene match: 11. The CDR3 is 16 amino acids. CDR1 and CDR2 (germline): SGDLS, YYNGEE. The CDR3 is CASSATGTSVPHEQFF. The CDR3 nucleotides read TGTGCCAGCAGCGCGACCGGGACTAGCGTCCCCCATGAGCAGTTCTTC.

The V gene is TRBV7-2, the J gene TRBJ1-2, with 10 bases matching TRBD1. Germline CDR1 and CDR2: SGHTA and FQGNSA. The CDR3 runs 16 residues. V shed 5 bases, J shed 2 bases, and the junction held 8 bases outside the gene matches. CDR3 sequence (DNA): TGTGCCAGCAGCGAAGGACAGGGGGTCTTAAACTATGGCTACACCTTC. It yields the protein CASSEGQGVLNYGYTF.

The J gene is TRBJ2-7, the V gene TRBV29-1; 7 positions agree with TRBD1. Germline CDR1 reads SQVTM; CDR2 reads ANQGSEA. The CDR3 runs 13 residues. J lost 7 bases, V lost 8 bases, and 14 bases had no gene match. The CDR3 is CSYLDRQGGEQYF. Here the CDR3 DNA reads TGCAGCTATCTGGACAGGCAGGGCGGAGAGCAGTACTTC.

This clone was seen just once. The CDR3 sequence is CASSQAAGGAGGSSYNEQFF. The CDR3 DNA sequence: TGTGCCAGCAGCCAAGCCGCGGGGGGAGCGGGAGGAAGCTCCTACAATGAGCAGTTCTTC. The chain couples TRBV4-2 to TRBJ2-1; TRBD2 aligns across 9 bases. Trimming took 1 base from V and 0 from J; bases not matched to a gene: 13. Germline V gene sequence: CDR1 LGHNA, CDR2 YNFKEQ. The CDR3 is 20 residues long.

The gene calls are TRBV10-1 and TRBJ2-7; the match to TRBD2 covers 12 bases. The V segment lost 3 bases and the J segment 2 bases; nucleotides outside the gene matches: 5. Per germline, CDR1 WNHNN and CDR2 SYGVQD (reference sequence). The CDR3 loop spans 16 amino acids. The CDR3, as DNA: TGCGCCAGCAGTGATCGCCGGACTAGCGGGACCTACGAGCAGTACTTC. Its protein is CASSDRRTSGTYEQYF.

CDR3 loop: CASKGTALTYEQYF. CDR3 nucleotides: TGTGCCAGCAAAGGGACAGCGCTGACTTACGAGCAGTACTTC. The V gene is TRBV2, the J gene TRBJ2-7, with 7 bases fitting TRBD1. The J segment lost 4 bases and the V segment lost 7 bases, leaving 10 bases of the junction unmatched. Germline V gene sequence: CDR1 SNHLY, CDR2 FYNNEI. The length of the CDR3 is 14 residues. The full variable domain, completed using reference TRBV2 and TRBJ2-7, is EPEVTQTPSHQVTQMGQEVILRCVPISNHLYFYWYRQILGQKVEFLVSFYNNEISEKSEIFDDQFSVERPDGSNFTLKIRSTKLEDSAMYFCASKGTALTYEQYFGPGTRLTVT.